The entry below gives a single T cell receptor beta chain sequence along with its context. Its specificity is unknown. This sample was taken from a study of shared clonotypes between healthy human individuals. In the study overall: Per-donor plates numbered three CD4 naive, three CD4 memory, two CD8 naive and one CD8 memory. The study's findings and limits: A reduction in generation probabilities was seen for non-shared clonotypes relative to those shared by all four donors. Naive CD4 clonotype sharing across four donors was approximately 5%.

Sequenced by immunoSEQ multiplex PCR; TCRdb stores in-frame clones only, minus some. This sample yields about 650,000 clones, of which about 95% are seen a single time; about 0.11% belongs to the top ten. The CDR3 has 12 amino acids. The V gene lost 6 bases and the J gene lost 4 bases, with 6 bases spanning the gap. The germline CDR1 and CDR2 sequences are MNHEY and SVGAGI. CD45RO-negative, CCR7-selected cells formed the naive CD8 fraction, which excluded terminally differentiated effector memory CD45RA+ cells. Donors had no recently reported acute infections or vaccinations and were HIV-negative. This clonotype originated in a woman younger than 45 in good health. The V and J genes are TRBV6-5 and TRBJ2-2; D unresolved. The sequenced sample consisted of naive CD8+ T cells sorted from blood. The CDR3 region is CASRPTTGELFF. In nucleotides, the CDR3 is TGTGCCAGCAGGCCGACCACCGGGGAGCTGTTTTTT.